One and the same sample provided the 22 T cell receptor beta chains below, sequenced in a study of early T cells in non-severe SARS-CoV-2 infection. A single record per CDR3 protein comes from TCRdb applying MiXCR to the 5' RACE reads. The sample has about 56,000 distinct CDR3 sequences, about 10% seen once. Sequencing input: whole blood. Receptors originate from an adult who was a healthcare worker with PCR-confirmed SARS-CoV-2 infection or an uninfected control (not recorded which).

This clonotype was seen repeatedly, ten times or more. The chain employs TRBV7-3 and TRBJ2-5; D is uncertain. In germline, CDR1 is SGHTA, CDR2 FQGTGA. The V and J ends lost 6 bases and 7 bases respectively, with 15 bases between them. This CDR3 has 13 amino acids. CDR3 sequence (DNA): TGTGCCAGCAGTCCAGAACCCGCCGGGACCCAGTACTTC. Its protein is CASSPEPAGTQYF.

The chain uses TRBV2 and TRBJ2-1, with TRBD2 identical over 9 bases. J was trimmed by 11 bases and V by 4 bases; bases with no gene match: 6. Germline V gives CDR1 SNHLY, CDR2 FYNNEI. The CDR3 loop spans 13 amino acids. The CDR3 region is CASSVTSGPQQFF. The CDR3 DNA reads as TGTGCCAGCAGTGTTACTAGCGGGCCTCAGCAGTTCTTC.

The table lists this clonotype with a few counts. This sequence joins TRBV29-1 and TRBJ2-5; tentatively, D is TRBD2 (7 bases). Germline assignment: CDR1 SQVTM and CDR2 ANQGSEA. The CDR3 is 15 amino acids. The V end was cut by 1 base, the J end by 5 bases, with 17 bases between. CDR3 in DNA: TGCAGCGTTGAAGCCCTCTCGGCGGGGGCGGAGACCCAGTACTTC. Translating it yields CSVEALSAGAETQYF. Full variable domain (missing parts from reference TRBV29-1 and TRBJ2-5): SAVISQKPSRDICQRGTSLTIQCQVDSQVTMMFWYRQQPGQSLTLIATANQGSEATYESGFVIDKFPISRPNLTFSTLTVSNMSPEDSSIYLCSVEALSAGAETQYFGPGTRLLVL.

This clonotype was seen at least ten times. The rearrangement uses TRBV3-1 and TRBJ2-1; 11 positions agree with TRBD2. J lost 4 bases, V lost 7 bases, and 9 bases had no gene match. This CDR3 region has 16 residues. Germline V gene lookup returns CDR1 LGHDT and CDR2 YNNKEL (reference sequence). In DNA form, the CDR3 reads TGTGCCAGCACCCCCAGCGGGACTAGCGGATACAATGAGCAGTTCTTC. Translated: CASTPSGTSGYNEQFF.

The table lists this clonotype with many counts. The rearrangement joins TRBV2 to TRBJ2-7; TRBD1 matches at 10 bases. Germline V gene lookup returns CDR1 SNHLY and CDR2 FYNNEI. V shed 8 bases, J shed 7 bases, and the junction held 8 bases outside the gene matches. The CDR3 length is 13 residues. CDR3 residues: CASGGTGAGEQYF. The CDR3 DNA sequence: TGTGCCAGCGGCGGGACAGGGGCGGGGGAGCAGTACTTC.

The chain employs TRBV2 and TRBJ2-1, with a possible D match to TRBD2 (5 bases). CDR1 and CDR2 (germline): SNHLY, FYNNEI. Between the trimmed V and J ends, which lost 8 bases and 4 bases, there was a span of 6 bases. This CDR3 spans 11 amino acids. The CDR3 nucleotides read TGTGCCAGCGGACTTTACAATGAGCAGTTCTTC. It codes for CASGLYNEQFF.

Here the CDR3 reads CASSQRNNYGYTF. The CDR3 region has the DNA TGTGCCAGCAGCCAGAGAAATAACTATGGCTACACCTTC. This rearrangement joins TRBV3-1 to TRBJ1-2; D not resolved. V was trimmed by 3 bases and J by 1 base, leaving 6 bases between them. CDR1 and CDR2 (germline): LGHDT, YNNKEL (reference sequence). The CDR3 is 13 amino acids.

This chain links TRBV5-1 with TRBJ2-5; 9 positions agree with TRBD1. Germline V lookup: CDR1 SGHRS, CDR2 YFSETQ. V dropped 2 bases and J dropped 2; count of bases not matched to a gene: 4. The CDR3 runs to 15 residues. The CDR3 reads CASSFTGGFQETQYF. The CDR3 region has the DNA TGCGCCAGCAGCTTTACAGGGGGCTTTCAAGAGACCCAGTACTTC.

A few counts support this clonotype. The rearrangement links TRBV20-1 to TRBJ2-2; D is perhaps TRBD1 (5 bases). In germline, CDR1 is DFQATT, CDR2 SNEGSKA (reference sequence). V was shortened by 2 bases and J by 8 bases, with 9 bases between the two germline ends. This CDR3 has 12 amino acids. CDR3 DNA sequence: TGCAGTGCTAGACCTCCAGGGGGGGAGCTGTTTTTT. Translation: CSARPPGGELFF.

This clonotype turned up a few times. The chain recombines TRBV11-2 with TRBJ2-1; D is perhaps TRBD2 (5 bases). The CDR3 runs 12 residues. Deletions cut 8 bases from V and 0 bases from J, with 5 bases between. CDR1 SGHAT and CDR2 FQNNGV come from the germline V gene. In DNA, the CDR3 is TGTGCCAGCGAGGGCTCCTACAATGAGCAGTTCTTC. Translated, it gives CASEGSYNEQFF.

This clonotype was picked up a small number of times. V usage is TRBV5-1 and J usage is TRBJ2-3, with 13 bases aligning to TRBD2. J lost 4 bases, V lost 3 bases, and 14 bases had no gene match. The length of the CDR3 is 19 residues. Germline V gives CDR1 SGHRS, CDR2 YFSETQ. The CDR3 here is CASSSATSGRPDGPDTQYF. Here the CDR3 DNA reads TGCGCCAGCAGCTCTGCGACTAGCGGGAGGCCTGACGGGCCAGATACGCAGTATTTT.

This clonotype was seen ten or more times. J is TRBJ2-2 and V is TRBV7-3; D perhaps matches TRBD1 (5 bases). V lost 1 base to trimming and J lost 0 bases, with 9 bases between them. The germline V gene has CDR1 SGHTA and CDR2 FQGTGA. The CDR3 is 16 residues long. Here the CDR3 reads CASSLRGHTNTGELFF. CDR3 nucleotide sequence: TGTGCCAGCAGCTTAAGGGGCCACACGAACACCGGGGAGCTGTTTTTT.

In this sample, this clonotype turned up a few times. The CDR3 region has the DNA TGTGCCAGCTCACCAGAGTTGGGACTTCAGTACTTC. Protein product: CASSPELGLQYF. This chain joins TRBV18 and TRBJ2-4, with D perhaps TRBD1 or TRBD2 (5 bases each). This CDR3 region has 12 residues. The germline CDR1 and CDR2 sequences are KGHSH and LQKENI. V shed 2 bases and J shed 11 bases, with 10 bases lying between them.

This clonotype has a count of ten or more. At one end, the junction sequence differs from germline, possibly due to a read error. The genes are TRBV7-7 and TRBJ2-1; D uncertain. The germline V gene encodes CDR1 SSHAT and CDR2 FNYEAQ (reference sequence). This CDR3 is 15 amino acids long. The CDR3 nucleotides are TGTGCTAGCAGCTTGACTGTGACCTCCTACAATGAGCAGTTCTTC. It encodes CASSLTVTSYNEQFF.

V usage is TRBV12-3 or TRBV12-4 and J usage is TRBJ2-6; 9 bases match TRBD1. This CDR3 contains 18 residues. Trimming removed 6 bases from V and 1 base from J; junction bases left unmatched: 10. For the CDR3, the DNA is TGTGCCAGCAGCAAGACGACAGGGGGAGTGTCTGGGGCCAACGTCCTGACTTTC. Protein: CASSKTTGGVSGANVLTF.

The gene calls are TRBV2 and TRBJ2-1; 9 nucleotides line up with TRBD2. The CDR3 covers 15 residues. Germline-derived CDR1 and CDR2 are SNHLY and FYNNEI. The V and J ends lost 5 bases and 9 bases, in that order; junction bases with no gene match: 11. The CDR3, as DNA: TGTGCCAGCAGTCAATCGGCTAGCGGGATGAGTGAGCAGTTCTTC. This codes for CASSQSASGMSEQFF.

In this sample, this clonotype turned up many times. CDR3 amino acids: CASSEGQGTDTQYF. The CDR3 nucleotides read TGTGCCAGCAGTGAGGGACAGGGCACAGATACGCAGTATTTT. The V gene is TRBV6-1, the J gene TRBJ2-3; 8 bases match TRBD1. Trimming took 3 bases from V and 1 from J; bases not matched to a gene: 0. The CDR3 is 14 amino acids. Per germline, CDR1 MNHNS and CDR2 SASEGT.

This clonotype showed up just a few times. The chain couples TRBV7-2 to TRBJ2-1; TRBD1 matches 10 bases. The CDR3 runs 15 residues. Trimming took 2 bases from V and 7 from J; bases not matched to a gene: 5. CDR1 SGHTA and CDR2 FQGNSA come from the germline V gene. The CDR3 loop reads CASSLPGQGKNEQFF. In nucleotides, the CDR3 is TGTGCCAGCAGCTTACCGGGACAGGGGAAGAATGAGCAGTTCTTC.

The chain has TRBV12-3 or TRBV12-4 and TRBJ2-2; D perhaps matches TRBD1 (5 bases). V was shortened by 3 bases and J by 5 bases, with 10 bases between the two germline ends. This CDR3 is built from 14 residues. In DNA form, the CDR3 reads TGTGCCAGCAGTTTTAATGGGGCGACCGGGGAGCTGTTTTTT. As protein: CASSFNGATGELFF.

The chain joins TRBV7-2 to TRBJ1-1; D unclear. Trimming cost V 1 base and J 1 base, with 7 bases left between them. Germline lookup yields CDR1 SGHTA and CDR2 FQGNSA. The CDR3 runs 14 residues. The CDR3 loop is CASSLGAKNTEAFF. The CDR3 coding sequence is TGTGCCAGCAGCTTAGGGGCAAAGAACACTGAAGCTTTCTTT. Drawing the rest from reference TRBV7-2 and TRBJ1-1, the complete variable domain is GAGVSQSPSNKVTEKGKDVELRCDPISGHTALYWYRQSLGQGLEFLIYFQGNSAPDKSGLPSDRFSAERTGGSVSTLTIQRTQQEDSAVYLCASSLGAKNTEAFFGQGTRLTVV.

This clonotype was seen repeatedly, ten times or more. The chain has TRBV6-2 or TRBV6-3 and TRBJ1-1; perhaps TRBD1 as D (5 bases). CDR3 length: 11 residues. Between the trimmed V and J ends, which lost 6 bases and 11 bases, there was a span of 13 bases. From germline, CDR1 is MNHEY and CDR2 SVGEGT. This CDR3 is CASRGTLRAFF. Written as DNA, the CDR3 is TGTGCCAGCAGGGGGACCTTAAGGGCTTTCTTT.

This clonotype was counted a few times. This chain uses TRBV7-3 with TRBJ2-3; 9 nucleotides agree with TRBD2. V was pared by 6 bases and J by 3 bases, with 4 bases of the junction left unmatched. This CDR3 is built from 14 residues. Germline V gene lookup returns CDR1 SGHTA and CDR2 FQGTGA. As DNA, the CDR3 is TGTGCCAGCAGGAGAGCGGGAGGAACAGATACGCAGTATTTT. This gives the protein CASRRAGGTDTQYF.